The 13 T cell receptor beta chains below all came from one sample that was sequenced in a study of blood T cell repertoires in COVID-19. Generated by immunoSEQ multiplex PCR, the TCRdb table keeps only in-frame clones and is missing some. The sample shows about 150,000 clones, 86% of them seen only once. Sequences were obtained from PBMCs or T cells enriched from blood (not recorded which). The receptors come from a man aged 50 to 60 who had recovered from COVID-19.

V and J are TRBV5-3 and TRBJ2-7; TRBD1 aligns across 9 bases. TRBV5-3 is designated an ORF whose function remains uncertain. Trimming at V came to 1 base and at J to 3 bases, leaving 11 bases not matched to a gene. CDR3 length: 17 residues. The CDR3 nucleotides are TGTGCCAGAAGCTTGATGGGAAGGAAGGGACAGGGCTACGAGCAGTACGTC. It yields the protein CARSLMGRKGQGYEQYV.

The rearrangement links TRBV24-1 to TRBJ1-1; unclear D gene. The CDR3 has 13 amino acids. The V end lost 1 base, the J end lost 8 bases, and 10 bases lay between the germline ends. The germline V gene has CDR1 KGHDR and CDR2 SFDVKD. The CDR3: CATSDFPAGEAFF. CDR3 bases: TGTGCCACCAGTGATTTTCCTGCGGGGGAAGCTTTCTTT.

This chain connects TRBV21-1 to TRBJ1-1. TRBV21-1 is a pseudogene locus. The CDR3 has 14 residues. The CDR3 is CASSKDAGSTEAFF. DNA for the CDR3: TGTGCCAGCAGCAAAGATGCGGGGTCCACTGAAGCTTTCTTT.

The chain combines TRBV7-2 with TRBJ2-7; D unresolved. Trimming stripped 2 bases from V and 5 bases from J, with 10 bases between. CDR1 is SGHTA, CDR2 FQGNSA, per germline. This CDR3 comprises 13 residues. CDR3 amino acids: CASSLSIRNEQYF. DNA of the CDR3: TGTGCCAGCAGCTTATCAATCAGGAACGAGCAGTACTTC.

This chain links TRBV12-3 or TRBV12-4 with TRBJ2-3; D is undetermined. Deletions cut 1 base from V and 3 bases from J, with 5 bases between. CDR3 length equals 13 residues. The CDR3 here is CASSLEETDTQYF. CDR3 nucleotide sequence: TGTGCCAGCAGTTTAGAGGAGACAGATACGCAGTATTTT.

The V gene is TRBV21-1, the J gene TRBJ2-2; the D call of TRBD2 is as the table states it, not checked on the DNA. TRBV21-1 is marked as a pseudogene. The CDR3 length is 16 residues. This CDR3 reads CASSNCRTLNTGELFF. In DNA, the CDR3 is TGTGCCAGCAGCAATTGTAGGACTCTGAACACCGGGGAGCTGTTTTTT.

The chain links TRBV5-4 to TRBJ1-3; the D is unclear. Germline V gene data show CDR1 as SGHNT and CDR2 as YYREEE (reference sequence). The CDR3 covers 15 residues. V was pared by 4 bases and J by 0 bases, with 11 bases between. The DNA of the CDR3 is TGTGCCAGCAGCCCAACAGCAAGCTCTGGAAACACCATATATTTT. Its translation: CASSPTASSGNTIYF.

The chain employs TRBV7-4 and TRBJ2-2, with D perhaps matching TRBD1 (6 bases). Trimming cost V 3 bases and J 1 base, with 18 bases left between them. The CDR3 is 18 amino acids. The germline CDR1 and CDR2 sequences are SGHVT and SQSDAQ. CDR3: CASSFPPKTGWNTGELFF. CDR3 sequence (DNA): TGTGCCAGCAGCTTTCCCCCCAAGACAGGATGGAACACCGGGGAGCTGTTTTTT. The variable domain in full, completed from reference TRBV7-4 and TRBJ2-2, reads GAGVSQSPRYKVAKRGRDVALRCDSISGHVTLYWYRQTLGQGSEVLTYSQSDAQRDKSGRPSGRFSAERPERSVSTLKIQRTEQGDSAVYLCASSFPPKTGWNTGELFFGEGSRLTVL.

This chain connects TRBV9 to TRBJ1-6; tentative D call: TRBD1 (6 bases). Germline CDR1 SGDLS, CDR2 YYNGEE. V was trimmed by 3 bases and J by 5 bases, leaving 12 bases between them. The CDR3 runs 15 residues. The chain's CDR3 is CASSERGTDNSPLHF. The CDR3 bases are TGTGCCAGCAGCGAGAGGGGGACGGATAATTCACCCCTCCACTTT.

The CDR3, as DNA: TGTGCCAGCAGCCGCGGGCGGAACTTCAATCAGCCCCAGCATTTT. Encoded protein: CASSRGRNFNQPQHF. The chain has TRBV9 and TRBJ1-5; D is undetermined. The V end was cut by 4 bases, the J end by 3 bases, with 14 bases between. The CDR3 has 15 residues. Germline V CDR1 and CDR2: SGDLS, YYNGEE. Combining the CDR3 with reference TRBV9 and TRBJ1-5 gives the whole variable domain DSGVTQTPKHLITATGQRVTLRCSPRSGDLSVYWYQQSLDQGLQFLIQYYNGEERAKGNILERFSAQQFPDLHSELNLSSLELGDSALYFCASSRGRNFNQPQHFGDGTRLSIL.

The chain links TRBV2 to TRBJ2-2; possibly TRBD2 for D (5 bases). CDR1 and CDR2 (germline): SNHLY, FYNNEI. This CDR3 is 13 amino acids long. With 6 bases removed from V and 7 bases from J, the gap between germline ends came to 12 bases. The CDR3 sequence is CASRDSRGGELFF. In DNA, the CDR3 is TGTGCCAGCAGGGACTCGAGAGGCGGGGAGCTGTTTTTT.

This clone was detected once. The CDR3 DNA is TGTGCCAGCAGTTACTCCTCCCGGAGCAATCAGCCCCAGCATTTT. This gives the protein CASSYSSRSNQPQHF. V is TRBV6-2 or TRBV6-3 and J is TRBJ1-5, with no clear D. CDR3 length equals 15 residues. Trimming left V 0 bases short and J 1 base short, with 7 bases between. Per germline, CDR1 MNHEY and CDR2 SVGEGT.

V gene TRBV10-3 combines with J gene TRBJ1-5; the D gene is possibly TRBD1 (5 bases). There are 15 residues in the CDR3. CDR1 is ENHRY, CDR2 SYGVKD, per germline. V was pared by 2 bases and J by 7 bases, with 15 bases between. Here the CDR3 DNA reads TGTGCCATCAGTGAGGAAACAGGTCGTGGGCAGCCCCAGCATTTT. Translated, it gives CAISEETGRGQPQHF.